This T cell receptor (beta chain) comes out of a study of long-term antiretroviral therapy in people with HIV. Donors each had at least one pre-ART PBMC sample and at least two post-ART ones. General observations from the study: ART adherence, viral resistance and therapy changes went unrecorded.

A note on this clone: Its antigen is still unknown.

The CDR3 is made up of 15 amino acids. V gave up 5 bases and J gave up 3 bases; unmatched junction bases: 7. Germline V gene sequence: CDR1 MNHEY, CDR2 SVGAGI. Version v3.0 of the immunoSEQ assay ran at survey level. Sequencing used immunoSEQ multiplex PCR; TCRdb keeps in-frame clones, though not all of them. The repertoire consists of about 6,500 clones, with roughly 88% occurring once and the leading ten covering around 2.9%. Sequencing used unsorted PBMCs, obtained 3.7 years after starting antiretroviral therapy. The clonotype was recovered from a woman between 50 and 59 years old with HIV. The chain uses TRBV6-5 and TRBJ2-5; 9 nucleotides agree with TRBD2. The CDR3 DNA is TGTGCCAGCAGTCTAAGGGCTAGCGGGGAAGAGACCCAGTACTTC. Protein sequence: CASSLRASGEETQYF.